This TCR beta chain stems from a study of cytomegalovirus exposure and HLA in healthy donors. The study, taken as a whole, reports: Most TCR sequences proved rare, with some public TCRs found in many donors. An analysis that came later showed most CMV-associated TCR beta chains appearing HLA-restricted.

The study ran its PCR with 60 Vbeta and 13 Jbeta primers. Clones were read by immunoSEQ multiplex PCR, and TCRdb kept only the in-frame ones, dropping some. Of about 160,000 clones in the sample, roughly 80% were seen once. The V gene's germline CDR1 is SGHVS and CDR2 FQNEAQ. The length of the CDR3 is 16 residues. The germline V and J ends were trimmed by 3 bases and 4 bases, with 18 bases remaining between them. Turning to this clone: Its antigen remains unknown.

This TCR came from a woman younger than 35 in good health and CMV-seronegative. Material: PBMCs. J is TRBJ2-5 and V is TRBV7-8; D may be TRBD2 (7 bases). CDR3 residues: CASSLLAGAAGETQYF. The CDR3 coding sequence is TGTGCCAGCAGCTTGTTGGCGGGGGCGGCGGGAGAGACCCAGTACTTC.